This T cell receptor (beta chain) was obtained from a study of vaccination effects on CD4 cells after COVID-19. An approximately ten-day culture period preceded the isolation of CD4+ T cells. A PCR test confirmed that the person had SARS-CoV-2 infection between March and December 2020. Each participant was administered two doses of either the BNT162b2 or the mRNA-1273 vaccine. In its sample, this clone was seen a few times. Its antigen is unknown. TCRdb's copy holds only in-frame clones and misses some; the assay was immunoSEQ multiplex PCR. The sample carries some 46,000 clones, 76% recorded once. V was trimmed by 3 bases and J by 1 base, leaving 3 bases between them. This CDR3 spans 12 amino acids. Germline V gives CDR1 KGHSY, CDR2 FQNENV.

The sample was CD4+ T cells from PBMCs cultured without peptide, taken after COVID-19 vaccination. The rearrangement joins TRBV16 to TRBJ1-1; D gene unclear. The source of this sequence is a human donor who had a prior SARS-CoV-2 infection. CDR3 nucleotide sequence: TGTGCCAGCAGCCAGGGGAACACTGAAGCTTTCTTT. It specifies CASSQGNTEAFF.